Presented here are 28 T cell receptor beta chains from one specimen sequenced in a study of cytomegalovirus exposure and HLA in healthy donors. This PCR relied on a set of 60 Vbeta primers and 13 Jbeta primers. Produced via immunoSEQ multiplex PCR; TCRdb's table is partial and in-frame only. The data contain some 200,000 clones, over 80% of them singletons. What was sequenced was PBMCs. These receptors were collected from a man over 45 in good health and CMV-seronegative.

This clone has more than one count but fewer than ten. V and J are TRBV7-9 and TRBJ2-2, with D unclear. The CDR3 has 16 amino acids. Germline CDR1 reads SEHNR; CDR2 reads FQNEAQ (reference sequence). V was trimmed by 4 bases and J by 0 bases, leaving 12 bases between them. CDR3 in amino acids: CASSYVAATNTGELFF. The CDR3 region has the DNA TGTGCCAGCAGCTACGTGGCGGCAACGAACACCGGGGAGCTGTTTTTT.

This chain connects TRBV4-1 to TRBJ1-3, with D possibly being TRBD1 (5 bases). Trimming removed 4 bases from V and 0 bases from J, with 13 bases in between. The V gene's germline CDR1 is MGHRA and CDR2 YSYEKL. This CDR3 has 16 residues. CDR3 in DNA: TGCGCCAGCAGCCCGCCGGACGGACACTCTGGAAACACCATATATTTT. Residues: CASSPPDGHSGNTIYF.

Of note for this clone: Other DNA sequences in this sample translate to the same CDR3. V gene TRBV30 combines with J gene TRBJ2-5, with 11 nucleotides matching TRBD1. This CDR3 spans 13 amino acids. Per germline, CDR1 GTSNPN and CDR2 SVGIG (reference sequence). The trim removed 5 bases at V and 2 bases at J, leaving 1 base unmatched. For the CDR3, the DNA is TGTGCCTGGGGGACAGGGGGGCAAGAGACCCAGTACTTC. This translates into CAWGTGGQETQYF.

The DNA of the CDR3 is TGTGCCAGCAGCTTAAGTGTAGTGAACACTGAAGCTTTCTTT. Translated: CASSLSVVNTEAFF. The V call is TRBV5-4, the J call TRBJ1-1; D is undetermined. Trimming took off 2 bases at V and 0 bases at J, with 8 bases between the two ends. The CDR3 consists of 14 residues. Germline assignment: CDR1 SGHNT and CDR2 YYREEE (reference sequence).

A note on this clone: At one end the junction does not follow the germline gene, possibly because of a read error. The CDR3 DNA sequence: TGTGCTAGCAGCTTTAGCTACAACACTGAAGCTTTCTTT. Translated: CASSFSYNTEAFF. This chain joins TRBV7-7 and TRBJ1-1; no reliable D call. CDR3 length: 13 residues. The germline V gene encodes CDR1 SSHAT and CDR2 FNYEAQ (reference sequence).

This chain connects TRBV5-1 to TRBJ2-2, with TRBD1 matching 7 bases. V shed 4 bases, J shed 0 bases, and the junction held 6 bases outside the gene matches. The germline CDR1 and CDR2 sequences are SGHRS and YFSETQ. CDR3 size: 16 residues. CDR3 sequence: CASSPGTATNTGELFF. CDR3 DNA sequence: TGCGCCAGCAGCCCTGGGACAGCAACGAACACCGGGGAGCTGTTTTTT. Variable domain in full (rest from reference TRBV5-1 and TRBJ2-2): KAGVTQTPRYLIKTRGQQVTLSCSPISGHRSVSWYQQTPGQGLQFLFEYFSETQRNKGNFPGRFSGRQFSNSRSEMNVSTLELGDSALYLCASSPGTATNTGELFFGEGSRLTVL.

The chain links TRBV25-1 to TRBJ2-3, with 10 bases that match TRBD2. The trim removed 2 bases at V and 4 bases at J, leaving 6 bases unmatched. The CDR3 consists of 16 residues. Germline V lookup: CDR1 MGHDK, CDR2 SYGVNS. The CDR3 spells CASSEHLAGAPDTQYF. In DNA form, the CDR3 reads TGTGCCAGCAGTGAACATCTAGCGGGAGCCCCAGATACGCAGTATTTT.

The chain joins TRBV9 to TRBJ2-7, with D perhaps matching TRBD2 (5 bases). The germline V and J ends were trimmed by 4 bases and 0 bases, with 14 bases remaining between them. The CDR3 sequence is 15 residues long. Germline V gene sequence: CDR1 SGDLS, CDR2 YYNGEE. The CDR3 nucleotides read TGTGCCAGCAGCCCTAGCAGCGCGAGCTCCTACGAGCAGTACTTC. Protein product: CASSPSSASSYEQYF.

This chain connects TRBV12-5 to TRBJ2-7; D may be TRBD2 (6 bases). CDR1 LGHNT and CDR2 FRNRAP come from the germline V gene. Trimming left V 8 bases short and J 5 bases short, with 25 bases between. This CDR3 is built from 16 residues. CDR3 amino acids: CASTSGSRPPLDEQYF. CDR3 in DNA: TGTGCTAGTACCTCCGGGAGCAGGCCACCCCTAGACGAGCAGTACTTC.

This chain connects TRBV13 to TRBJ1-1; the D gene is possibly TRBD1 (5 bases). Germline V CDR1 and CDR2: PRHDT, FYEKMQ (reference sequence). Trimming removed 1 base at V and 4 bases at J, with 10 bases between. The CDR3 consists of 14 residues. The DNA of the CDR3 is TGTGCCAGCAGCTTAGAAGGGGTGGGCACTGAAGCTTTCTTT. It translates to CASSLEGVGTEAFF. The full variable domain, its missing parts supplied by reference TRBV13 and TRBJ1-1, is AAGVIQSPRHLIKEKRETATLKCYPIPRHDTVYWYQQGPGQDPQFLISFYEKMQSDKGSIPDRFSAQQFSDYHSELNMSSLELGDSALYFCASSLEGVGTEAFFGQGTRLTVV.

Of note for this clone: Other DNA sequences in the same sample also yield this CDR3. The chain couples TRBV18 to TRBJ1-2; the match to TRBD1 covers 9 bases. The CDR3 has 15 residues. CDR1 is KGHSH, CDR2 LQKENI, per germline. The junction had 2 bases not matched to a gene; V was cut back by 3 bases and J by 0 bases. The CDR3 nucleotides are TGTGCCAGCTCACCGGGACAGGGAGCTAACTATGGCTACACCTTC. Residues: CASSPGQGANYGYTF.

The chain couples TRBV10-2 to TRBJ1-1; D is unresolved. Trimming shortened V by 3 bases and J by 6 bases, and 14 bases separated the two germline ends. Germline loops: CDR1 WSHSY, CDR2 SAAADI. This CDR3 region has 14 residues. The CDR3 protein is CASSEFYGNSEAFF. The DNA for the CDR3 is TGCGCCAGCAGTGAATTTTACGGGAATTCTGAAGCTTTCTTT.

J is TRBJ2-7 and V is TRBV30; 7 bases agree with TRBD1. CDR1 is GTSNPN and CDR2 is SVGIG in the germline V gene (reference sequence). The junction had 1 base not matched to a gene; V was cut back by 3 bases and J by 2 bases. The CDR3 consists of 12 residues. The CDR3 here is CAWRTGPYEQYF. CDR3 coding DNA: TGTGCCTGGAGGACAGGGCCCTACGAGCAGTACTTC.

The chain employs TRBV27 and TRBJ1-3; TRBD1 matches 9 bases. The junction had 8 bases not matched to a gene; V was cut back by 4 bases and J by 4 bases. The CDR3 is 16 residues long. Germline V lookup: CDR1 MNHEY, CDR2 SMNVEV (reference sequence). The DNA of the CDR3 is TGTGCCAGCAGTTCCTCGGGACAGGGCACGGGAAACACCATATATTTT. It encodes CASSSSGQGTGNTIYF.

This chain joins TRBV11-3 and TRBJ2-7; 11 bases agree with TRBD1. CDR1 and CDR2 (germline): SGHNT, YENEEA. CDR3 length equals 16 residues. V gave up 4 bases and J gave up 2 bases; unmatched junction bases: 7. The CDR3 is CASSSGQGAPPYEQYF. The CDR3 DNA sequence: TGTGCCAGCAGCTCAGGACAGGGGGCGCCACCCTACGAGCAGTACTTC. The full variable domain, rest sourced from reference TRBV11-3 and TRBJ2-7, is EAGVVQSPRYKIIEKKQPVAFWCNPISGHNTLYWYLQNLGQGPELLIRYENEEAVDDSQLPKDRFSAERLKGVDSTLKIQPAELGDSAVYLCASSSGQGAPPYEQYFGPGTRLTVT.

This chain joins TRBV7-9 and TRBJ2-5, with a possible D match to TRBD1 (6 bases). Germline V CDR1 and CDR2: SEHNR, FQNEAQ (reference sequence). Trimming pared 7 bases from V and 4 bases from J, leaving 16 bases between. This CDR3 comprises 14 residues. The CDR3 reads CASNRQGQGETQYF. DNA for the CDR3: TGTGCCAGCAACCGTCAGGGGCAAGGAGAGACCCAGTACTTC. The complete variable domain, with remaining parts taken from reference TRBV7-9 and TRBJ2-5, reads DTGVSQNPRHKITKRGQNVTFRCDPISEHNRLYWYRQTLGQGPEFLTYFQNEAQLEKSRLLSDRFSAERPKGSFSTLEIQRTEQGDSAMYLCASNRQGQGETQYFGPGTRLLVL.

The CDR3 region has the DNA TGTGCCAGCAGTTGGAGGGGGACAGGGGGACTAGCGGGAGTCTACAATGAGCAGTTCTTC. Its translation is CASSWRGTGGLAGVYNEQFF. The chain employs TRBV28 and TRBJ2-1, with 14 bases that match TRBD2. Germline loops: CDR1 MDHEN, CDR2 SYDVKM. J was trimmed by 3 bases and V by 4 bases; bases with no gene match: 14. The CDR3 consists of 20 residues.

The rearrangement uses TRBV19 and TRBJ2-5, with 9 bases aligning to TRBD1. This CDR3 contains 15 residues. The V segment lost 5 bases and the J segment 2 bases; nucleotides outside the gene matches: 6. The germline V gene encodes CDR1 LNHDA and CDR2 SQIVND (reference sequence). CDR3 residues: CASSVGTGKQETQYF. In DNA, the CDR3 is TGTGCCAGTAGTGTGGGGACAGGGAAACAAGAGACCCAGTACTTC.

The chain carries TRBV2 and TRBJ2-5, with 9 bases aligning to TRBD1. The CDR3 covers 13 residues. Germline lookup yields CDR1 SNHLY and CDR2 FYNNEI. V was clipped by 8 bases and J by 1 base; unmatched bases: 2. DNA of the CDR3: TGTGCCAGCCGGGACAGGGCCCAAGAGACCCAGTACTTC. Amino acids: CASRDRAQETQYF.

The genes are TRBV7-2 and TRBJ2-5, with 15 bases matching TRBD2. V shed 4 bases, J shed 5 bases, and the junction held 5 bases outside the gene matches. Germline CDR1 SGHTA, CDR2 FQGNSA. CDR3 length equals 16 residues. The CDR3 region is CASSSRTSGRVETQYF. The DNA of the CDR3 is TGTGCCAGCAGCTCCCGGACTAGCGGGAGGGTGGAGACCCAGTACTTC.

This clone has only one observation. V and J are TRBV7-8 and TRBJ1-3, with D possibly TRBD1 on 6 matching bases. Looked up from germline, CDR1 is SGHVS and CDR2 is FQNEAQ. V was clipped by 5 bases and J by 0 bases, with 14 bases between them. The CDR3 length is 16 residues. The CDR3 spells CASSPQTGFSGNTIYF. The CDR3 region has the DNA TGTGCCAGCAGCCCCCAGACAGGATTCTCTGGAAACACCATATATTTT. Drawing the rest from reference TRBV7-8 and TRBJ1-3, the complete variable domain is GAGVSQSPRYKVAKRGQDVALRCDPISGHVSLFWYQQALGQGPEFLTYFQNEAQLDKSGLPSDRFFAERPEGSVSTLKIQRTQQEDSAVYLCASSPQTGFSGNTIYFGEGSWLTVV.

The V gene is TRBV27, the J gene TRBJ2-3; 7 bases are shared with TRBD2. CDR1 MNHEY and CDR2 SMNVEV come from the germline V gene (reference sequence). After removal of 5 bases from V and 10 bases from J, the junction contained 15 bases not matched to a gene. CDR3 length: 15 residues. CDR3 sequence reads: CASSPSGAGSFAQYF. DNA for the CDR3: TGTGCCAGCAGTCCGAGTGGAGCGGGGTCTTTCGCGCAGTATTTT.

The gene calls are TRBV7-5 and TRBJ2-2; the DNA was not used to check the table's D call, TRBD2. TRBV7-5 is reported as a pseudogene. The CDR3 is 17 residues long. CDR3 nucleotide sequence: TGTGCCAGAAGCCCAAGGGCTCTAGCGGGAGGGGGAGGGGAGCTGTTTTTT. Protein sequence: CARSPRALAGGGGELFF.

This clone was observed a few times. J is TRBJ1-4 and V is TRBV18; perhaps TRBD1 as D (5 bases). The CDR3 length is 16 residues. CDR1 and CDR2 (germline): KGHSH, LQKENI. Trimming removed 0 bases from V and 3 bases from J, with 11 bases in between. This CDR3 reads CASSPPGQNANEKLFF. CDR3 nucleotides: TGTGCCAGCTCACCACCGGGGCAGAACGCTAATGAAAAACTGTTTTTT. Drawing the rest from reference TRBV18 and TRBJ1-4, the complete variable domain is NAGVMQNPRHLVRRRGQEARLRCSPMKGHSHVYWYRQLPEEGLKFMVYLQKENIIDESGMPKERFSAEFPKEGPSILRIQQVVRGDSAAYFCASSPPGQNANEKLFFGSGTQLSVL.

The V gene is TRBV5-5, the J gene TRBJ2-7, with D maybe TRBD1 (6 bases). Germline values: CDR1 SGHKS, CDR2 YYEKEE (reference sequence). CDR3 length: 15 residues. Deletions cut 2 bases from V and 4 bases from J, with 16 bases between. The CDR3 spells CASSFAAGVGYEQYF. The CDR3 DNA reads TGTGCCAGCAGCTTTGCGGCAGGGGTGGGGTACGAGCAGTACTTC.

This chain joins TRBV5-6 and TRBJ1-2, with D hard to call. The CDR3 has 16 residues. V lost 7 bases and J 2 bases, leaving 21 bases between the germline ends. Germline loops: CDR1 SGHDT, CDR2 YYEEEE. The CDR3 nucleotides are TGTGCCAGCGTCCTGGCAGGTGGGTTATACAACTATGGCTACACCTTC. Translating it yields CASVLAGGLYNYGYTF.

The chain employs TRBV9 and TRBJ1-1, with 8 bases that match TRBD1. The germline CDR1 and CDR2 sequences are SGDLS and YYNGEE. V lost 6 bases and J lost 3; bases outside the gene matches: 13. CDR3 length: 16 amino acids. Here the CDR3 reads CASTIFSGGVDTEAFF. The CDR3 DNA reads as TGTGCCAGCACCATATTCTCAGGGGGCGTGGACACTGAAGCTTTCTTT. The full variable domain, rest sourced from reference TRBV9 and TRBJ1-1, is DSGVTQTPKHLITATGQRVTLRCSPRSGDLSVYWYQQSLDQGLQFLIQYYNGEERAKGNILERFSAQQFPDLHSELNLSSLELGDSALYFCASTIFSGGVDTEAFFGQGTRLTVV.

The count of this clone is one. One junction end disagrees with the germline gene, perhaps due to a read error. The chain is built from TRBV7-9 and TRBJ2-1; 8 nucleotides line up with TRBD2. The CDR3 totals 16 residues. In germline, CDR1 is SEHNR, CDR2 FQNEAQ (reference sequence). The CDR3 nucleotides are TGTTCCAGCAGCCCCCCAGCGGGAGAGTCCTACAATGAGCAGTTCTTC. Translated, it gives CSSSPPAGESYNEQFF.